One and the same sample provided the 17 T cell receptor beta chains below, sequenced in a study of blood T cell repertoires in COVID-19. The data were produced by immunoSEQ multiplex PCR, yet TCRdb's version contains in-frame clones alone and is incomplete. Of fewer than 400,000 clones in the sample, 80% to 90% were seen once. Material for sequencing was PBMCs or T cells enriched from blood (not recorded which). These receptors were taken from a man in his thirties or forties who had recovered from COVID-19.

This clone was seen more than once but under ten times. V gene TRBV19 combines with J gene TRBJ1-5; D is unclear. Trimming pared 6 bases from V and 4 bases from J, leaving 7 bases between. Germline V gene sequence: CDR1 LNHDA, CDR2 SQIVND (reference sequence). CDR3 size: 12 residues. The CDR3 here is CASRRANQPQHF. The DNA for the CDR3 is TGTGCCAGTAGGCGGGCAAATCAGCCCCAGCATTTT.

The V gene is TRBV10-3, the J gene TRBJ2-3, with D uncertain. CDR1 is ENHRY, CDR2 SYGVKD, per germline. The V gene lost 0 bases and the J gene lost 0 bases, with 13 bases spanning the gap. The CDR3 runs to 17 residues. The CDR3 DNA follows: TGTGCCATCAGTGAGTCGCGGCACTCTCCTAGCACAGATACGCAGTATTTT. This translates into CAISESRHSPSTDTQYF.

The CDR3 nucleotides are TGTGCCAGCAGTTATTTCGGGACAGAGAGAGCTCAGCCCCAGCATTTT. Translated: CASSYFGTERAQPQHF. The rearrangement joins TRBV6-5 to TRBJ1-5, with TRBD1 identical over 7 bases. The V and J ends lost 3 bases and 6 bases, in that order; junction bases with no gene match: 11. CDR1 is MNHEY and CDR2 is SVGAGI in the germline V gene. The CDR3 totals 16 residues.

CDR3 bases: TGTGCCAGCAGCCAAGTCGCAGGGCCCACTGAAGCTTTCTTT. Amino acid sequence: CASSQVAGPTEAFF. The V call is TRBV3-1 (or the pseudogene TRBV3-2), the J call TRBJ1-1, with D maybe TRBD1 (5 bases). Between the trimmed V and J ends, which lost 1 base and 4 bases, there was a span of 10 bases. The germline V gene encodes CDR1 LGHDT and CDR2 YNNKEL (reference sequence). CDR3 size: 14 residues.

V usage is TRBV5-4 and J usage is TRBJ2-2; D may be TRBD1 (5 bases). The CDR3 runs 18 residues. From germline, CDR1 is SGHNT and CDR2 YYREEE (reference sequence). V lost 4 bases to trimming and J lost 1 base, with 20 bases between them. The CDR3 DNA reads as TGTGCCAGCAGCCCGTCCCTCTTGTTAGACAGGAACACCGGGGAGCTGTTTTTT. Its translation is CASSPSLLLDRNTGELFF.

CDR3 sequence reads: CASSDLGRSSYEQYF. Here the CDR3 DNA reads TGTGCCAGCAGTGATTTGGGGCGTAGCTCCTACGAGCAGTACTTC. The gene calls are TRBV2 and TRBJ2-7, with TRBD1 as a possible D gene (5 bases). Per germline, CDR1 SNHLY and CDR2 FYNNEI. The V gene lost 3 bases and the J gene lost 0 bases, with 12 bases spanning the gap. This CDR3 has 15 residues.

This rearrangement joins TRBV2 to TRBJ1-2, with TRBD1 matching 7 bases. This CDR3 has 14 residues. V shed 4 bases and J 4 bases; nucleotides not matched to a gene: 6. The germline CDR1 and CDR2 sequences are SNHLY and FYNNEI. CDR3 sequence (DNA): TGTGCCAGCAGTGCAGGGACAGATTTCTATGGCTACACCTTC. This translates into CASSAGTDFYGYTF. Looking up the rest from reference TRBV2 and TRBJ1-2 gives the full variable domain: EPEVTQTPSHQVTQMGQEVILRCVPISNHLYFYWYRQILGQKVEFLVSFYNNEISEKSEIFDDQFSVERPDGSNFTLKIRSTKLEDSAMYFCASSAGTDFYGYTFGSGTRLTVV.

The chain links TRBV3-1 (or the pseudogene TRBV3-2) to TRBJ1-4, with D hard to call. CDR1 is LGHDT and CDR2 is YNNKEL in the germline V gene (reference sequence). CDR3 length: 14 residues. The V end was cut by 1 base, the J end by 3 bases, with 6 bases between. CDR3 DNA sequence: TGTGCCAGCAGCCAAGGGCTTTCTAATGAAAAACTGTTTTTT. The encoded protein is CASSQGLSNEKLFF.

The CDR3 loop is CASSVQGHTGELFF. CDR3 nucleotide sequence: TGTGCCAGCAGCGTGCAGGGGCACACCGGGGAGCTGTTTTTT. The chain links TRBV9 to TRBJ2-2; tentatively, D is TRBD1 (6 bases). V shed 2 bases and J shed 3 bases, with 8 bases lying between them. The CDR3 has 14 residues. The germline V gene encodes CDR1 SGDLS and CDR2 YYNGEE.

This chain links TRBV19 with TRBJ2-7; TRBD2 is a possible D gene (5 bases). The V gene's germline CDR1 is LNHDA and CDR2 SQIVND (reference sequence). The CDR3 spans 14 residues. V lost 3 bases to trimming and J lost 11 bases, with 20 bases between them. The chain's CDR3 is CASSISGGLSGEYF. In nucleotides, the CDR3 is TGTGCCAGTAGTATCTCAGGAGGTCTCAGTGGGGAGTACTTC.

The genes are TRBV5-1 and TRBJ1-4; D might be TRBD1 (6 bases). There are 14 residues in the CDR3. Germline V gene lookup returns CDR1 SGHRS and CDR2 YFSETQ. Trimming took off 1 base at V and 2 bases at J, with 6 bases between the two ends. The CDR3 is CASSLQGTNEKLFF. The CDR3 coding sequence is TGCGCCAGCAGCTTGCAGGGGACTAATGAAAAACTGTTTTTT.

This sequence joins TRBV21-1 and TRBJ2-5; the DNA was not used to check the table's D call, TRBD1. TRBV21-1 is shown as a pseudogene. CDR3 length: 18 residues. The CDR3 DNA sequence: TGTGCCAGCAGCAAAATCCAGGTTGCCCCAGCTTTTGGAGAGACCCAGTACTTC. Residues: CASSKIQVAPAFGETQYF.

The chain combines TRBV7-9 with TRBJ1-5; the D gene is possibly TRBD1 (6 bases). The CDR3 runs to 15 residues. Deletions cut 2 bases from V and 0 bases from J, with 8 bases between. Germline lookup yields CDR1 SEHNR and CDR2 FQNEAQ (reference sequence). Written as DNA, the CDR3 is TGTGCCAGCAGCTTAACAGGGACTAGCAATCAGCCCCAGCATTTT. Protein product: CASSLTGTSNQPQHF.

V gene TRBV5-4 combines with J gene TRBJ2-7; 10 bases align to TRBD1. Germline V gene lookup returns CDR1 SGHNT and CDR2 YYREEE (reference sequence). V was pared by 4 bases and J by 6 bases, with 7 bases of the junction left unmatched. This CDR3 comprises 14 residues. The CDR3 nucleotides are TGTGCCAGCAGCCCGGGACAGGGGCAGGGCGAGCAGTACTTC. Its translation: CASSPGQGQGEQYF.

The CDR3 is CSASGDRGNQPQHF. In DNA, the CDR3 is TGCAGTGCTAGTGGGGACAGGGGCAATCAGCCCCAGCATTTT. The chain has TRBV20-1 and TRBJ1-5, with 9 bases lining up with TRBD1. This CDR3 has 14 residues. With V trimmed by 3 bases and J by 2 bases, 2 bases remained unmatched. CDR1 and CDR2 from the germline V gene are DFQATT and SNEGSKA (reference sequence).

V gene TRBV9 combines with J gene TRBJ2-7; possible D gene TRBD1, 6 bases. The germline gives CDR1 SGDLS, CDR2 YYNGEE. V was pared by 0 bases and J by 2 bases, with 21 bases between. This CDR3 region has 18 residues. The CDR3 protein is CASSVEPLLLQGTYEQYF. In DNA form, the CDR3 reads TGTGCCAGCAGCGTAGAGCCACTTTTACTACAGGGTACCTACGAGCAGTACTTC.

V and J are TRBV24-1 and TRBJ2-1; D possibly corresponds to TRBD1 (7 bases). The germline V gene encodes CDR1 KGHDR and CDR2 SFDVKD. V was shortened by 6 bases and J by 0 bases, with 23 bases between the two germline ends. The CDR3 loop spans 19 amino acids. The CDR3 DNA is TGTGCCACCAGTCGAGCAGGGCGGGGACAGCTATACTCCTACAATGAGCAGTTCTTC. Translated: CATSRAGRGQLYSYNEQFF.